Described below is a single T cell receptor beta chain sequence and its context. The data were taken from a study of blood T cells in healthy people across ages. Primers used in a second PCR of roughly 6 to 11 cycles were a sample-barcoded 5' primer and a J-beta primer mix. TCRdb fed the 5' RACE reads into MiXCR, producing one record per CDR3 protein. The sample has around 1,000,000 distinct CDR3 sequences; around 25% are singletons. Per the germline V gene, CDR1 is SQVTM and CDR2 is ANQGSEA. V gave up 3 bases and J gave up 2 bases, with 13 bases separating them. The CDR3 totals 14 residues. Separately, the same data were catalogued under a study of T cells of mothers and their children.

Input material: blood. The V gene is TRBV29-1, the J gene TRBJ1-2; D is uncertain. The source of this sequence is a girl aged 2 to 10 in good health. The DNA for the CDR3 is TGCAGCGTTGACCAGGACGGGGAGAACTATGGCTACACCTTC. Translated, it gives CSVDQDGENYGYTF.